This T cell receptor beta chain was observed in a study of blood T cell repertoires in COVID-19. At the level of the study: The origin of the acute and convalescent COVID-19 samples was the United States, Italy and Spain.

Concerning this clone: A junction end diverges from the germline sequence, so it may reflect a read error.

The germline CDR1 and CDR2 sequences are SGHNT and YYREEE (reference sequence). CDR3 length: 9 amino acids. Methods used by the authors: The assay estimated nucleated cells by amplifying reference gene primers. Sequencing was performed with immunoSEQ multiplex PCR; in TCRdb, only in-frame clones are kept and a portion is missing. The V and J calls and clone size were taken over from that table, and D and trimming were inferred from the DNA. The sample yields 270,000 or so clones, 80% to 90% seen once. This chain connects TRBV5-4 to TRBJ1-5; tentative D call: TRBD1 (6 bases). The clonotype comes from a middle-aged woman who had recovered from COVID-19. Sequencing was performed on peripheral blood. As DNA, the CDR3 is TGTGCCAGCAGCTTTCAGGGGTATTTT. Protein: CASSFQGYF.